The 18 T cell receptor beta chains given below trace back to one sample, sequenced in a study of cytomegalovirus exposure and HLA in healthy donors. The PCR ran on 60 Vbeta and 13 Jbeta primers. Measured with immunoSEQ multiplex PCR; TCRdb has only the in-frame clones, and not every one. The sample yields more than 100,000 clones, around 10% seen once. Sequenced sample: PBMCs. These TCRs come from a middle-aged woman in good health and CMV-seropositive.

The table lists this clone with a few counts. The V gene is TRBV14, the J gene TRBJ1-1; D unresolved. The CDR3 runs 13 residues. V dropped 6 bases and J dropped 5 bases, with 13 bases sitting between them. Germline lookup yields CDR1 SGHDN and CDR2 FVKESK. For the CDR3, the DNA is TGTGCCAGCAGTCGAGGAGTTTATACTGAAGCTTTCTTT. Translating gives CASSRGVYTEAFF.

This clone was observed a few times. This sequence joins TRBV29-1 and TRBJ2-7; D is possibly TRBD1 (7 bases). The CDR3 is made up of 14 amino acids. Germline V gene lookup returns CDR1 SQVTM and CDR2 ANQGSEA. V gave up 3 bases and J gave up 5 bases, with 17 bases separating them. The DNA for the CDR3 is TGCAGCGTTGAGGGAGGTCAGGGGGGTCACGAGCAGTACTTC. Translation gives CSVEGGQGGHEQYF.

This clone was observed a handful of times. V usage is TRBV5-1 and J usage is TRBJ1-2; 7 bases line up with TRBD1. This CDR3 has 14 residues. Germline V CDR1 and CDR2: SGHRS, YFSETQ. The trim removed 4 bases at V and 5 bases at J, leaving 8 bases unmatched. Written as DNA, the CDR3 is TGCGCCAGCAGCGACGACAGGGTTAGGTATGGCTACACCTTC. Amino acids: CASSDDRVRYGYTF.

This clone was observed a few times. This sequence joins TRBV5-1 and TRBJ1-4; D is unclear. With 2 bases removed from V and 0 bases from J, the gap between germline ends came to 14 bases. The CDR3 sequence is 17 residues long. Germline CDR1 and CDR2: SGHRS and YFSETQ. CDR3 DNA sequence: TGCGCCAGCAGCTTTAGCGGACCCCTATCAACTAATGAAAAACTGTTTTTT. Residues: CASSFSGPLSTNEKLFF.

CDR3 loop: CASSDEAGVGTEAFF. The CDR3 bases are TGTGCCAGCAGTGATGAAGCAGGGGTGGGCACTGAAGCTTTCTTT. The chain couples TRBV2 to TRBJ1-1; the D gene is possibly TRBD1 (6 bases). The CDR3 extends over 15 amino acids. Trimming removed 3 bases at V and 4 bases at J, with 15 bases between. Germline CDR1 reads SNHLY; CDR2 reads FYNNEI.

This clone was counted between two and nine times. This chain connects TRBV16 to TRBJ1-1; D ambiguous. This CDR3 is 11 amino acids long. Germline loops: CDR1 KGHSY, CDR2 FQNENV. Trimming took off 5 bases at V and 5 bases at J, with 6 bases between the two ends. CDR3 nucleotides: TGTGCCAGCAGCTACGCGACTGAAGCTTTCTTT. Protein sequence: CASSYATEAFF.

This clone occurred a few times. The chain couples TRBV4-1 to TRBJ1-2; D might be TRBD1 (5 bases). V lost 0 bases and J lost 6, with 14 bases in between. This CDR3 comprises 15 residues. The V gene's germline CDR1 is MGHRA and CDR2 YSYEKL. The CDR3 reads CASSQDRGAGDGYTF. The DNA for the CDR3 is TGCGCCAGCAGCCAAGATCGGGGCGCGGGAGATGGCTACACCTTC.

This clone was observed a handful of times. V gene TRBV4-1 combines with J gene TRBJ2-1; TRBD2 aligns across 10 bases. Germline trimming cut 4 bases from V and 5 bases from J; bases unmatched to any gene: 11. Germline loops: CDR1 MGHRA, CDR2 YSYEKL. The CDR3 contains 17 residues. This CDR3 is CASSPQAAGGIHNEQFF. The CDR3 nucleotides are TGCGCCAGCAGCCCGCAGGCAGCGGGGGGGATTCACAATGAGCAGTTCTTC.

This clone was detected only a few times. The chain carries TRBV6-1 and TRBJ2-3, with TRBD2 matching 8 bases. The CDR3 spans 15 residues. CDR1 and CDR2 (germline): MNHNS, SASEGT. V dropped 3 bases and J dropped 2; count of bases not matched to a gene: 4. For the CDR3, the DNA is TGTGCCAGCAGTGAGATGCGGGGGGTCACAGATACGCAGTATTTT. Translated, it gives CASSEMRGVTDTQYF.

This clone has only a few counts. The CDR3 loop reads CASSLVSAGTGELFF. The DNA of the CDR3 is TGTGCCAGCAGTTTGGTCTCTGCGGGCACCGGGGAGCTGTTTTTT. V is TRBV28 and J is TRBJ2-2; weak D call: TRBD2 (5 bases). The CDR3 is made up of 15 amino acids. Trimming shortened V by 3 bases and J by 4 bases, and 12 bases separated the two germline ends. From germline, CDR1 is MDHEN and CDR2 SYDVKM.

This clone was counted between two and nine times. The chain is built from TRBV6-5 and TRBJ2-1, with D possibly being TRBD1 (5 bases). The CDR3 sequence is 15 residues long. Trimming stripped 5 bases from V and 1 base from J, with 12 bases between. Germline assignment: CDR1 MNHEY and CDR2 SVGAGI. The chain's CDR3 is CASSLDTSSYNEQFF. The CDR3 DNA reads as TGTGCCAGCAGTCTGGACACTTCGTCCTACAATGAGCAGTTCTTC.

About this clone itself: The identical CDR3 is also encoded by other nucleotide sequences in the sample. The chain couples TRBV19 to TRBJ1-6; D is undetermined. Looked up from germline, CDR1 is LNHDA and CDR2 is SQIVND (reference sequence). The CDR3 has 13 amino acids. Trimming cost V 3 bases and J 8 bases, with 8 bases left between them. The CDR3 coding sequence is TGTGCCAGTAGTATCAACGGGGATTCACCCCTCCACTTT. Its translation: CASSINGDSPLHF.

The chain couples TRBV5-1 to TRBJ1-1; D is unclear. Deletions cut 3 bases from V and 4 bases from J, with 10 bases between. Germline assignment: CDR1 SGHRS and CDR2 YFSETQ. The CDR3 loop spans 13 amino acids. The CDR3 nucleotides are TGCGCCAGCAGCTCCGCCGCGGGCACTGAAGCTTTCTTT. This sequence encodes CASSSAAGTEAFF.

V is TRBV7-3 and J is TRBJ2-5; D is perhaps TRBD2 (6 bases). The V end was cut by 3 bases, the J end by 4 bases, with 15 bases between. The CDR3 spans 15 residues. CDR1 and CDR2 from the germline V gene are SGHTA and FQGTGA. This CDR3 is CASSFQGGEGETQYF. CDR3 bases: TGTGCCAGCAGCTTTCAGGGCGGGGAAGGAGAGACCCAGTACTTC.

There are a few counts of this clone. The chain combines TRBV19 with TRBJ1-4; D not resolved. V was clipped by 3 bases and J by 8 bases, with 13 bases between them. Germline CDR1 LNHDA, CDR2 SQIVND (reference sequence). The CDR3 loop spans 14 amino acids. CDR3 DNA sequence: TGTGCCAGTAGTATGACTGCCAATTCCGAAAAACTGTTTTTT. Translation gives CASSMTANSEKLFF.

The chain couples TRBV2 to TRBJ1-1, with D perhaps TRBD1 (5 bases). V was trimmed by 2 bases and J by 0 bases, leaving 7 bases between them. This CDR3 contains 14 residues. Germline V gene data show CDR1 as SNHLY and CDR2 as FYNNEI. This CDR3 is CASSEWTLNTEAFF. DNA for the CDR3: TGTGCCAGCAGTGAATGGACACTGAACACTGAAGCTTTCTTT.

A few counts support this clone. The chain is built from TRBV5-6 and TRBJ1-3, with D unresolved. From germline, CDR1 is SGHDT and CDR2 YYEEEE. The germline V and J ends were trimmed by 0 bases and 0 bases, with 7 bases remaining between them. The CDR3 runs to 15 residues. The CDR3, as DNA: TGTGCCAGCAGCTTGGGTCGTTACTCTGGAAACACCATATATTTT. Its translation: CASSLGRYSGNTIYF.

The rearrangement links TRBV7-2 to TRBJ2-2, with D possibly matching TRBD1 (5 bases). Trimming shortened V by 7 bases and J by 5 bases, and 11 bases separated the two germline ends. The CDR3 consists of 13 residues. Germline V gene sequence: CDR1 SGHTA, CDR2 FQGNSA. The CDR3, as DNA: TGTGCCAGCACCATAGGGGTGACCGGGGAGCTGTTTTTT. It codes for CASTIGVTGELFF.